Given below is one TCR beta chain in context. The antigen is not known. Trimming took 5 bases from V and 4 from J; bases not matched to a gene: 10. CDR3 length: 16 amino acids. Per the germline V gene, CDR1 is LGHNA and CDR2 is YNFKEQ. The record originates from a study of cytomegalovirus exposure and HLA in healthy donors. Study-wide results and limits: In vitro work confirmed that a few CMV-associated chains recognize CMV antigens. Productive status was seen about 87% or about 30% of the time for most TCR beta V segments in an earlier analysis.

PCR employed 60 Vbeta and 13 Jbeta primers. Assay used: immunoSEQ multiplex PCR; TCRdb lists only in-frame clones, some missing. In the table there are around 100,000 clones, nearly 65% of which are singletons. The material sequenced was PBMCs. V and J are TRBV4-2 and TRBJ2-2; 7 positions match TRBD2. The receptor was isolated from a human donor in good health. The chain's CDR3 is CASSTRTSGATGELFF. DNA for the CDR3: TGTGCCAGCAGCACCCGGACTAGTGGGGCCACCGGGGAGCTGTTTTTT.